A selection of T cell receptor beta chains follows, all from one sample in a study of neurological immune-mediated disorders. TCRdb fed the 5' RACE reads into MiXCR, producing one record per CDR3 protein. The table has 75,000 to 80,000 distinct CDR3 sequences, about 5% seen once; the top ten hold less than 2.5%. Sample: PBMCs. Receptor source: a woman in her 30s with multiple sclerosis. Each CDR3 is given with its conserved first and last residue. The D gene is left open where the match is weak. Rows give clone size only sometimes, using once, few, many, or a class for an expanded clone.

clone_size j_call v_call d_call cdr3_aa cdr3_nt
many TRBJ2-1 TRBV28 TRBD1 CASSATGTGAYNEQFF TGTGCCAGCAGTGCCACCGGGACAGGGGCCTACAATGAGCAGTTCTTC
. TRBJ2-3 TRBV5-6 TRBD2 CASSFAGGLADTQYF TGTGCCAGCAGCTTTGCGGGGGGCCTGGCAGATACGCAGTATTTT
many TRBJ1-2 TRBV20-1 TRBD1 CSARDRADNYGYTF TGCAGTGCGAGGGACAGGGCAGACAACTATGGCTACACCTTC
many TRBJ2-3 TRBV10-2 . CASFEPSTSTDTQYF TGCGCCAGCTTCGAGCCCTCTACTAGCACAGATACGCAGTATTTT
few TRBJ2-7 TRBV10-3 . CAISPRAPGGTYEQYF TGTGCCATCAGCCCCCGGGCCCCAGGGGGGACCTACGAGCAGTACTTC
once TRBJ2-2 TRBV5-5 TRBD2 CASDGRGVTTSGGELFF TGTGCCAGCGACGGGAGGGGCGTAACCACTTCGGGCGGGGAGCTGTTTTTT
few TRBJ2-1 TRBV5-1 TRBD2 CASSGTSGPPEQFF TGCGCCAGCAGTGGGACTAGCGGCCCTCCTGAGCAGTTCTTC
few TRBJ1-2 TRBV20-1 TRBD1 CSATGQGINYGYTF TGCAGTGCTACAGGACAGGGGATAAACTATGGCTACACCTTC
many TRBJ2-1 TRBV20-1 . CSAREAGSSYNEQFF TGCAGTGCTAGAGAGGCTGGAAGCTCCTACAATGAGCAGTTCTTC
many TRBJ1-2 TRBV2 . CASSETQVGNYGYTF TGTGCCAGCAGTGAAACACAGGTGGGGAACTATGGCTACACCTTC
few TRBJ2-4 TRBV20-1 . CSAWIPAKNIQYF TGCAGTGCGTGGATCCCGGCCAAAAACATTCAGTACTTC
few TRBJ1-3 TRBV18 TRBD1 CASSEQGTSGNTIYF TGTGCCAGCTCGGAACAGGGGACCTCTGGAAACACCATATATTTT
few TRBJ1-1 TRBV20-1 . CSARVTGNTEAFF TGCAGTGCTAGAGTGACAGGGAACACTGAAGCTTTCTTT
. TRBJ1-6 TRBV5-1 . CDSSSRSPLHF TGCGACAGCAGCTCGCGTTCACCCCTCCACTTT
few TRBJ1-6 TRBV20-1 TRBD1 CSASPGTGTEGSPLHF TGCAGTGCGAGTCCCGGGACAGGGACCGAGGGTTCACCCCTCCACTTT
many TRBJ1-1 TRBV10-3 . CAISESGPTGLTEAFF TGTGCCATCAGTGAGTCAGGGCCTACAGGGTTGACTGAAGCTTTCTTT
many TRBJ2-1 TRBV14 . CASSQIQGGEQFF TGTGCCAGCAGCCAAATACAGGGAGGGGAGCAGTTCTTC
many TRBJ2-7 TRBV10-1 TRBD2 CASPRGHRTSGTYEQYF TGCGCCAGCCCCAGGGGGCATAGGACTAGCGGTACCTACGAGCAGTACTTC
many TRBJ2-7 TRBV20-1 . CSARTGGRGEQYF TGCAGTGCTAGAACTGGGGGTCGAGGCGAGCAGTACTTC
many TRBJ2-3 TRBV20-1 TRBD2 CSARAPLGSGGNTDTQYF TGCAGTGCTAGAGCCCCTCTTGGTAGCGGGGGAAACACAGATACGCAGTATTTT
many TRBJ2-7 TRBV29-1 . CSVVRGGRSYEQYF TGCAGCGTTGTAAGGGGAGGTCGGTCCTACGAGCAGTACTTC
. TRBJ2-1 TRBV5-1 . CASSLDQGPYNEQFF TGCGCCAGCAGCTTGGATCAGGGACCGTACAATGAGCAGTTCTTC
. TRBJ1-1 TRBV12-3/TRBV12-4 . CASSLRVNTEAFF TGTGCCAGCAGTTTACGGGTGAACACTGAAGCTTTCTTT
many TRBJ2-1 TRBV20-1 TRBD2 CSASRIGGRAPYNEQFF TGCAGTGCTTCAAGGATCGGCGGGAGGGCCCCCTACAATGAGCAGTTCTTC
many TRBJ2-7 TRBV20-1 TRBD2 CSAPLAAGAYEQYF TGCAGTGCTCCACTAGCGGCAGGGGCCTACGAGCAGTACTTC
. TRBJ2-4 TRBV6-6 TRBD2 CASSYSGAGINIQYF TGTGCCAGCAGTTACTCAGGAGCGGGGATAAACATTCAGTACTTC
many TRBJ2-1 TRBV5-1 . CASSGVRGDEQFF TGCGCCAGCAGCGGGGTTCGCGGGGATGAGCAGTTCTTC
many TRBJ2-5 TRBV11-2 TRBD1 CASSRTGAEETQYF TGTGCCAGCAGTCGGACAGGAGCCGAAGAGACCCAGTACTTC